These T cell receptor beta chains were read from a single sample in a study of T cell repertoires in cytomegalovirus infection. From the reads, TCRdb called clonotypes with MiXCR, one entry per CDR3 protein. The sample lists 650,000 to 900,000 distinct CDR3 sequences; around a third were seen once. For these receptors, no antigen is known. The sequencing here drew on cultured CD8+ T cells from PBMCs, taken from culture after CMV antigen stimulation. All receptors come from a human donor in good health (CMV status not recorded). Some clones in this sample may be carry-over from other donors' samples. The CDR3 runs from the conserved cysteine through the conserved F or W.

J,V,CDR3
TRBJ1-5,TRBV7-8,CASSYRPGNQPQHF
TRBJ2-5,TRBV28,CASSLGAGWGQETQYF
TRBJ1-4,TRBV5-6,CASSSYGRLPENEKLFF
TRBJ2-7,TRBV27,CASSVTGGGLYEQYF
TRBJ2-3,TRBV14,CASSPAITRTDTQYF
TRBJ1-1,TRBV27,CASSFSSPAAALNTEAFF
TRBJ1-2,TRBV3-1,CASSQVTVSYGYTF
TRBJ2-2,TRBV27,CASSLGPGPVYTGELFF
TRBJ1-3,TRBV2,CASSEVGGGSGNTIYF
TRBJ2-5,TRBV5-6,CASTGTRANQYF
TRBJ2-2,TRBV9,CASSPWRGATGELFF